The 2 T cell receptor beta chains in this list originate from one sample, sequenced in a study of blood T cell repertoires in COVID-19. TCRdb keeps only in-frame clones here, not all; method: immunoSEQ multiplex PCR. The profile shows about 170,000 clones, 89% of them singletons. The sequenced sample consisted of PBMCs or T cells enriched from blood (not recorded which). Source of these receptors: a woman aged 18-29 years who had recovered from COVID-19.

V gene TRBV10-2 combines with J gene TRBJ2-5, with D maybe TRBD1 (5 bases). Deletions cut 6 bases from V and 2 bases from J, with 10 bases between. Germline-derived CDR1 and CDR2 are WSHSY and SAAADI. This CDR3 is built from 13 residues. CDR3 coding DNA: TGCGCCAGCAGAAGAAGACAGCAAGAGACCCAGTACTTC. Its protein product is CASRRRQQETQYF.

The chain employs TRBV28 and TRBJ2-7; 7 positions agree with TRBD1. The V gene's germline CDR1 is MDHEN and CDR2 SYDVKM. V gave up 5 bases and J gave up 3 bases; unmatched junction bases: 7. The CDR3 has 14 residues. The CDR3 nucleotides read TGTGCCAGCAGTAGACGACAGGGTAGCTACGAGCAGTACTTC. Translation: CASSRRQGSYEQYF.